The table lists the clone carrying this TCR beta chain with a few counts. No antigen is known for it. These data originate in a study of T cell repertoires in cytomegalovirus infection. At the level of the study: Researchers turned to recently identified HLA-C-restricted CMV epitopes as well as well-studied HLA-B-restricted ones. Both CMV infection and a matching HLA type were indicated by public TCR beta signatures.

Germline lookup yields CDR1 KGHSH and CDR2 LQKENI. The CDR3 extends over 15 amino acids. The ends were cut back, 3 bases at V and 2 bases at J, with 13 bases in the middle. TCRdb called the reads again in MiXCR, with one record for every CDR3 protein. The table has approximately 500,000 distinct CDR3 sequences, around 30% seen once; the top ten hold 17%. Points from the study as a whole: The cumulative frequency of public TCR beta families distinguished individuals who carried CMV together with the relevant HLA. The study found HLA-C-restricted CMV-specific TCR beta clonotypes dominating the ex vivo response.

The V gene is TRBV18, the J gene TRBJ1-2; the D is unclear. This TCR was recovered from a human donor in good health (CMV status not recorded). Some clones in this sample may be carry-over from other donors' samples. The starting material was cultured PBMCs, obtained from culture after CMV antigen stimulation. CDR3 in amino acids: CASSPGSGVNYGYTF. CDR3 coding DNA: TGTGCCAGCTCACCTGGAAGCGGGGTGAACTATGGCTACACCTTC.